This is a list of T cell receptor beta chains from one sample in a study of blood T cell repertoires in COVID-19. Repertoires were generated with immunoSEQ multiplex PCR, while TCRdb's copy carries only in-frame clones and drops some. This table holds some 100,000 clones, around 85% found once. The specimen was peripheral blood. These TCRs come from a woman aged 70 to 79 with active or convalescent COVID-19. Both conserved end residues are part of each CDR3. The order of the fields is D gene, J gene, clone size, V gene, CDR3 DNA, CDR3 protein. The D gene is left open where the match is weak. Clone sizes are given selectively: once, few, many, or a class where the clone is expanded.

D: TRBD1
J: TRBJ1-1
size: NA
V: TRBV7-8
DNA: TGTGCCACAGGGGGGAAGAGGGGCACTGAAGCTTTCTTT
CDR3: CATGGKRGTEAFF

D: NA
J: TRBJ1-1
size: NA
V: TRBV5-1
DNA: TGCGCCAGCAAATTACAGGGCAACGAGAACACTGAAGCTTTCTTT
CDR3: CASKLQGNENTEAFF

D: NA
J: TRBJ1-1
size: NA
V: TRBV18
DNA: TGTGCCAGCTCCCGGTCGAGCGGGGACACTGAAGCTTTCTTT
CDR3: CASSRSSGDTEAFF

D: NA
J: TRBJ2-7
size: NA
V: TRBV5-6
DNA: TGTGCCAGCAGCTTGACATCGACCTACGAGCAGTACTTC
CDR3: CASSLTSTYEQYF

D: NA
J: TRBJ2-3
size: NA
V: TRBV5-6
DNA: TGTGCCAGCAGCCTTTTCCGGGACATGGGAGTAGGGGTGGCAGATACGCAGTATTTT
CDR3: CASSLFRDMGVGVADTQYF

D: NA
J: TRBJ1-1
size: NA
V: TRBV19
DNA: TGTAGGGAGATGAACACTGAAGCTTTCTTT
CDR3: CREMNTEAFF

D: TRBD1
J: TRBJ2-7
size: NA
V: TRBV11-2
DNA: TGTGCCAGCAGCTTGTCTGGGACAGGGGTCTACGAGCAGTACTTC
CDR3: CASSLSGTGVYEQYF

D: TRBD2
J: TRBJ2-1
size: few
V: TRBV19
DNA: TGTGCCAGTAGTATTAGGGCTAGCGGGGGCCCAGCCTACAATGAGCAGTTCTTC
CDR3: CASSIRASGGPAYNEQFF

D: NA
J: TRBJ2-3
size: NA
V: TRBV11-3
DNA: TGTGCCAGCAGCCCCACCCAGAAAGATACGCAGTATTTT
CDR3: CASSPTQKDTQYF

D: NA
J: TRBJ2-1
size: NA
V: TRBV7-2
DNA: TGTGCCAGCAGCTCTAGGCACTACAATGAGCAGTTCTTC
CDR3: CASSSRHYNEQFF

D: TRBD1
J: TRBJ1-5
size: NA
V: TRBV11-2
DNA: TGTGCCAGCAGCTTGGGGACAGGGAGCAATCAGCCCCAGCATTTT
CDR3: CASSLGTGSNQPQHF

D: NA
J: TRBJ1-2
size: NA
V: TRBV19
DNA: TGTGCCAGTAGTATCAGGGGTCACGATGGCTACACCTTC
CDR3: CASSIRGHDGYTF

D: NA
J: TRBJ2-1
size: NA
V: TRBV19
DNA: TGTGCCAGTAGTATAGGCAATAGACAGTACAATGAGCAGTTCTTC
CDR3: CASSIGNRQYNEQFF

D: NA
J: TRBJ2-7
size: NA
V: TRBV6-5
DNA: TGTGCCAGCGAGGGGAGGTCCGGCGAGCAGTACTTC
CDR3: CASEGRSGEQYF

D: TRBD1
J: TRBJ2-2
size: NA
V: TRBV5-1
DNA: TGCGCCAGCAGCTGGACCGGGACAGTGACCGGGGAGCTGTTTTTT
CDR3: CASSWTGTVTGELFF

D: TRBD1
J: TRBJ1-1
size: NA
V: TRBV10-3
DNA: TGTGCCATCAGCTCGGCGCAGGGGGGCTTTGAAGCTTTCTTT
CDR3: CAISSAQGGFEAFF

D: TRBD2
J: TRBJ2-1
size: NA
V: TRBV27
DNA: TGTGCCAGCAGTTTATTAGCGGGGGGGCTCCGCGAGCAGTTCTTC
CDR3: CASSLLAGGLREQFF

D: TRBD1
J: TRBJ1-1
size: NA
V: TRBV20-1
DNA: TGCAGAATTCGCAGGGGGACTGAAGCTTTCTTT
CDR3: CRIRRGTEAFF

D: TRBD2
J: TRBJ2-7
size: NA
V: TRBV7-8
DNA: TGTGCCAGCAGCTCACAAAAGCTAGGACTAGCGGAAGGTTACGAGCAGTACTTC
CDR3: CASSSQKLGLAEGYEQYF

D: TRBD1
J: TRBJ1-1
size: NA
V: TRBV5-8
DNA: TGTGCCAGCAGCTTTGACAGGGGTAACACTGAAGCTTTCTTT
CDR3: CASSFDRGNTEAFF

D: NA
J: TRBJ1-2
size: NA
V: TRBV9
DNA: TGTGCCAGCAGCGCCCCCAGTGGGCTTATTAGTGGCTACACCTTC
CDR3: CASSAPSGLISGYTF

D: NA
J: TRBJ2-2
size: NA
V: TRBV7-9
DNA: TGTGCCAGCAGCCCACAGAACACCGGGGAGCTGTTTTTT
CDR3: CASSPQNTGELFF

D: TRBD1
J: TRBJ2-4
size: NA
V: TRBV15
DNA: TGTGCCACCAGCAGAGATCAAGGGGGCTTAAACATTCAGTACTTC
CDR3: CATSRDQGGLNIQYF

D: NA
J: TRBJ2-7
size: NA
V: TRBV6-2/TRBV6-3
DNA: TGTGCCAGCAGTCAAACGGGCGAGCAGTACTTC
CDR3: CASSQTGEQYF

D: TRBD1
J: TRBJ1-2
size: NA
V: TRBV7-2
DNA: TGTGCCAGCAGCTTTATGACAGGGATCTCCGGCTACACCTTC
CDR3: CASSFMTGISGYTF

D: TRBD1
J: TRBJ1-2
size: NA
V: TRBV5-1
DNA: TGCGCCAGTAAAGGAGGACAGGGGCTCTATGGCTACACCTTC
CDR3: CASKGGQGLYGYTF

D: TRBD2
J: TRBJ2-3
size: NA
V: TRBV6-6
DNA: TGTGCCAGCAGTCTCTCTAGCGGGGGGGCTAGCACAGATACGCAGTATTTT
CDR3: CASSLSSGGASTDTQYF

D: NA
J: TRBJ1-2
size: NA
V: TRBV4-2
DNA: TGTGCCAGCAGCCAAGATAGTGGAGGCAGAGGGGGCTATGGCTACACCTTC
CDR3: CASSQDSGGRGGYGYTF

D: TRBD1
J: TRBJ2-3
size: NA
V: TRBV5-4
DNA: TGTGCCAGCAGCTTACAGGGGGCCGAACCAGATACGCAGTATTTT
CDR3: CASSLQGAEPDTQYF